Shown below are 17 T cell receptor beta chains from a single sample sequenced in a study of vaccination and CD4 T cells after COVID-19. Cultured CD4+ T cell DNA was sequenced using the Oncomine TCR Beta short-read assay. TCRdb passed the PCR reads through MiXCR, listing each CDR3 protein once. The sample consists of about 4,100 distinct CDR3 sequences, around 20% of them appearing once. Regarding treatment: approximately 10-day PBMC culture with coronavirus spike peptide pools or control peptides (ViraFEST assay). Which antigens these TCRs recognize remains unknown. The sequenced sample consisted of CD4+ T cells from blood, cultured in vitro. These receptors all stem from a human donor who had recovered from COVID-19.

This clonotype was counted a few times. V and J are TRBV7-3 and TRBJ2-7; D is unclear. V was cut by 2 bases and J by 2 bases, with 7 bases left in between. The germline CDR1 and CDR2 sequences are SGHTA and FQGTGA. The CDR3 extends over 13 amino acids. CDR3 region: CASSLGPPYEQYF. The CDR3 nucleotides read TGTGCCAGCAGCTTAGGACCACCCTACGAGCAGTACTTC.

This clonotype has a handful of counts. The chain uses TRBV18 and TRBJ1-1, with no clear D. The length of the CDR3 is 14 residues. Germline CDR1 is KGHSH and CDR2 is LQKENI. V lost 6 bases and J lost 1, with 12 bases in between. CDR3: CASSLGPGNTEAFF. The CDR3 nucleotides read TGTGCCAGCTCCCTTGGGCCGGGGAACACTGAAGCTTTCTTT.

This clonotype rates as medium-sized. The chain joins TRBV20-1 to TRBJ2-3; unclear D gene. Germline CDR1 reads DFQATT; CDR2 reads SNEGSKA (reference sequence). This CDR3 has 12 residues. The ends were cut back, 6 bases at V and 2 bases at J, with 9 bases in the middle. As DNA, the CDR3 is TGCAGTGCGCTAGAGAACACAGATACGCAGTATTTT. It encodes CSALENTDTQYF.

This clonotype was seen only a few times. CDR3 in amino acids: CASSAFSGNSYNEQFF. The CDR3 nucleotides read TGTGCCAGCAGTGCATTTAGCGGTAACTCCTACAATGAGCAGTTCTTC. The chain joins TRBV2 to TRBJ2-1; D might be TRBD2 (6 bases). The germline V and J ends were trimmed by 4 bases and 0 bases, with 13 bases remaining between them. The CDR3 is 16 residues long. Looked up from germline, CDR1 is SNHLY and CDR2 is FYNNEI.

In its sample, this clonotype ranks as medium-sized. The rearrangement uses TRBV19 and TRBJ1-2, with D perhaps matching TRBD1 (6 bases). The CDR3 sequence is 15 residues long. Looked up from germline, CDR1 is LNHDA and CDR2 is SQIVND (reference sequence). Deletions cut 6 bases from V and 0 bases from J, with 14 bases between. This CDR3 is CASRFGGPSNYGYTF. DNA for the CDR3: TGTGCCAGTAGGTTCGGGGGGCCTTCTAACTATGGCTACACCTTC.

This clonotype is labeled as medium-sized. V usage is TRBV2 and J usage is TRBJ1-3; D not certain. This CDR3 is built from 13 residues. V was cut by 7 bases and J by 0 bases, with 7 bases left in between. Germline V gives CDR1 SNHLY, CDR2 FYNNEI. The CDR3 DNA sequence: TGTGCCAGCATTTCGCCCTCTGGAAACACCATATATTTT. It specifies CASISPSGNTIYF. Using reference TRBV2 and TRBJ1-3 for the parts outside the CDR3, the full variable domain is EPEVTQTPSHQVTQMGQEVILRCVPISNHLYFYWYRQILGQKVEFLVSFYNNEISEKSEIFDDQFSVERPDGSNFTLKIRSTKLEDSAMYFCASISPSGNTIYFGEGSWLTVV.

By frequency in the sample, this clonotype is medium-sized. The chain couples TRBV4-1 to TRBJ1-5; D perhaps matches TRBD1 (6 bases). The V and J ends lost 0 bases and 4 bases respectively, with 13 bases between them. Germline V gene lookup returns CDR1 MGHRA and CDR2 YSYEKL. The CDR3 loop spans 16 amino acids. CDR3: CASSQEREQGNQPQHF. The CDR3 nucleotides are TGCGCCAGCAGCCAAGAAAGAGAACAGGGAAATCAGCCCCAGCATTTT.

Only a few counts were recorded for this clonotype. The V call is TRBV20-1, the J call TRBJ2-1; no clear D. CDR3 length: 12 residues. Germline CDR1 and CDR2: DFQATT and SNEGSKA (reference sequence). Trimming shortened V by 1 base and J by 10 bases, and 11 bases separated the two germline ends. The CDR3 sequence: CSARGRNKEQFF. The CDR3 DNA reads TGCAGTGCTAGAGGACGGAATAAGGAGCAGTTCTTC.

This clonotype was seen only a few times. The J gene is TRBJ2-3, the V gene TRBV7-3; 14 bases are shared with TRBD2. The germline CDR1 and CDR2 sequences are SGHTA and FQGTGA. This CDR3 contains 18 residues. The ends lost 5 bases at V and 0 bases at J; junction bases unmatched: 7. The CDR3 DNA sequence: TGTGCCAGCAGCACCGGACTAGCGGGGGGCCCCAGCACAGATACGCAGTATTTT. Residues: CASSTGLAGGPSTDTQYF.

This clonotype was detected only once. The rearrangement joins TRBV9 to TRBJ2-5; 11 bases fit TRBD2. Trimming removed 4 bases from V and 1 base from J; junction bases left unmatched: 3. Per the germline V gene, CDR1 is SGDLS and CDR2 is YYNGEE. This CDR3 is 15 amino acids long. The CDR3: CASSTLAGAQETQYF. In nucleotides, the CDR3 is TGTGCCAGCAGCACACTAGCGGGGGCCCAAGAGACCCAGTACTTC.

The table lists this clonotype with a few counts. A read error is possible here, since a much larger clone lies one base away. The rearrangement uses TRBV7-9 and TRBJ2-5, with D perhaps matching TRBD1 or TRBD2 (5 bases each). Trimming removed 1 base from V and 1 base from J, with 10 bases in between. The CDR3 is 15 residues long. Germline CDR1 reads SEHNR; CDR2 reads FQNEAQ (reference sequence). The CDR3 nucleotides are TGTGCCAGCAGCTTAGGCGAGGGACCCCAAGAGACCCAGTACTTC. It specifies CASSLGEGPQETQYF.

By sample share, this clonotype is medium-sized. The J gene is TRBJ1-2, the V gene TRBV11-2; maybe TRBD1 (6 bases). Trimming took off 3 bases at V and 1 base at J, with 12 bases between the two ends. Germline V gene lookup returns CDR1 SGHAT and CDR2 FQNNGV. The CDR3 runs 15 residues. This chain's CDR3 is CASSFSRDINYGYTF. For the CDR3, the DNA is TGTGCCAGCAGCTTTAGTCGGGACATTAACTATGGCTACACCTTC.

The chain links TRBV18 to TRBJ1-2; D unclear. CDR1 KGHSH and CDR2 LQKENI come from the germline V gene. The CDR3 is 13 residues long. V shed 1 base and J shed 3 bases, with 6 bases lying between them. CDR3 sequence (DNA): TGTGCCAGCTCACCACAAACGGACTATGGCTACACCTTC. This sequence encodes CASSPQTDYGYTF. The full variable domain, completed using reference TRBV18 and TRBJ1-2, is NAGVMQNPRHLVRRRGQEARLRCSPMKGHSHVYWYRQLPEEGLKFMVYLQKENIIDESGMPKERFSAEFPKEGPSILRIQQVVRGDSAAYFCASSPQTDYGYTFGSGTRLTVV.

This clonotype was detected only a few times. The chain couples TRBV5-4 to TRBJ2-1; tentative D call: TRBD2 (6 bases). Per germline, CDR1 SGHNT and CDR2 YYREEE (reference sequence). V lost 0 bases and J 6 bases, leaving 10 bases between the germline ends. This CDR3 is 14 amino acids long. The CDR3 DNA reads TGTGCCAGCAGCTTGGAACTAGCTGGCAATGAGCAGTTCTTC. Translating gives CASSLELAGNEQFF. Complete variable domain (other parts from reference TRBV5-4 and TRBJ2-1): ETGVTQSPTHLIKTRGQQVTLRCSSQSGHNTVSWYQQALGQGPQFIFQYYREEENGRGNFPPRFSGLQFPNYSSELNVNALELDDSALYLCASSLELAGNEQFFGPGTRLTVL.

The chain has TRBV18 and TRBJ1-3; tentatively, D is TRBD1 (5 bases). Germline-derived CDR1 and CDR2 are KGHSH and LQKENI. CDR3 length equals 14 residues. Trimming removed 6 bases at V and 2 bases at J, with 11 bases between. In DNA form, the CDR3 reads TGTGCCAGCTCTACCGGGACTACTGGAAACACCATATATTTT. This gives the protein CASSTGTTGNTIYF.

This clonotype counts as medium-sized. The CDR3 here is CASSLNLRNEQFF. The CDR3 DNA reads as TGTGCCAGCAGCTTGAACTTGAGGAATGAGCAGTTCTTC. The chain carries TRBV11-3 and TRBJ2-1; D remains ambiguous. This CDR3 contains 13 residues. From germline, CDR1 is SGHNT and CDR2 YENEEA. V was pared by 3 bases and J by 7 bases, with 10 bases between.

V and J are TRBV18 and TRBJ1-1, with D uncertain. The CDR3 is 14 residues long. V lost 6 bases and J lost 0, with 11 bases in between. CDR1 is KGHSH and CDR2 is LQKENI in the germline V gene. The DNA for the CDR3 is TGTGCCAGCTCTTCGGGGTTCATGAACACTGAAGCTTTCTTT. Translating gives CASSSGFMNTEAFF. The variable domain in full, completed from reference TRBV18 and TRBJ1-1, reads NAGVMQNPRHLVRRRGQEARLRCSPMKGHSHVYWYRQLPEEGLKFMVYLQKENIIDESGMPKERFSAEFPKEGPSILRIQQVVRGDSAAYFCASSSGFMNTEAFFGQGTRLTVV.